What follows describes a single TCR beta chain. Its target is unknown. This entry is derived from a study of T cells expressing NK-cell markers. Study at large: The eight sequenced donors comprised seven who were HCMV-seropositive and one who was seronegative. Whole-study findings and limits: Dominant NKG2C+ clonotypes accounted for 1.0-7.0% of CD8+ T cells in six donors.

The CDR3 sequence is 13 residues long. Germline-derived CDR1 and CDR2 are DFQATT and SNEGSKA (reference sequence). As the method of synthesis, 5'RACE template switching with UMIs yielded TCR beta cDNA. TCRdb re-called the 5' RACE reads; every CDR3 protein appears as one record, without DNA. The repertoire table contains about 260,000 distinct CDR3 sequences. Source material: blood T cells: a sorted CD56 or NKG2C T cell subset, CD4+ or CD8+ T cells, or bulk PBMC T cells (not recorded which). V gene TRBV20-1 combines with J gene TRBJ1-5. This receptor was obtained from a woman between 18 and 70 years old in good health. CDR3 in amino acids: CSVSGRANQPQHF.